This T cell receptor (beta chain) was sequenced in a study of CD8 T cells in ankylosing spondylitis. This clonotype was seen only a few times. What it binds is unknown. Study findings and constraints: Matched ankylosing spondylitis synovial fluid reportedly contained a significantly enriched population of disease-linked clones. Clones linked to the disease showed a CD8+ phenotype. They occurred at relatively low frequencies in peripheral blood.

With molecular barcodes, quantitative 5'-RACE was used to make the TCR beta libraries. TCRdb re-derived calls from the 5' RACE reads in MiXCR, one entry per CDR3 protein. The table records 350,000 to 450,000 distinct CDR3 sequences, around 20% of them present only once. Germline V gives CDR1 MNHEY, CDR2 SVGAGI. The CDR3 runs 12 residues. The V gene lost 11 bases and the J gene lost 2 bases, with 11 bases spanning the gap. The sequence was collected from a male donor with ankylosing spondylitis or in good health (not recorded which). Sequencing was done on a sample of blood, either unsorted or a sorted T cell fraction (not recorded which). This sequence joins TRBV6-5 and TRBJ2-3; D is tentatively TRBD1 or TRBD2 (6 bases each). DNA of the CDR3: TGTGCCCCCCGGGGGCCCACAGATACGCAGTATTTT. Protein product: CAPRGPTDTQYF.